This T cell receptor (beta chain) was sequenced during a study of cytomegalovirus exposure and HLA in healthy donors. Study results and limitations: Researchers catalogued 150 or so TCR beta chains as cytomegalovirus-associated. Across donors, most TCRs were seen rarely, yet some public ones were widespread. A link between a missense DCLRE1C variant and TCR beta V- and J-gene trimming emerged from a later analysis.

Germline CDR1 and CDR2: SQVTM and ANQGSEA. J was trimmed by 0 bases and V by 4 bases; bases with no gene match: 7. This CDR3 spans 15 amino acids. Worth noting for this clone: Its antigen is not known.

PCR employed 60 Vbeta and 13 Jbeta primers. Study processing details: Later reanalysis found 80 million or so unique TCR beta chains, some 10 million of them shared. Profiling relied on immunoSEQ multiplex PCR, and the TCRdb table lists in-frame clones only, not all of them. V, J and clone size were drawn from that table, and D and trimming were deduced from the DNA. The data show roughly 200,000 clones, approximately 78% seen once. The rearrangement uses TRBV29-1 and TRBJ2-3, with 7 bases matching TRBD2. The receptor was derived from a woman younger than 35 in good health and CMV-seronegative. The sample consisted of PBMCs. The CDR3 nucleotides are TGCAGCGTTGGGGCGGGGGAGTTTAGCACAGATACGCAGTATTTT. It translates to CSVGAGEFSTDTQYF.